These 5 T cell receptor beta chains came from one sample sequenced in a study of blood T cell repertoires in COVID-19. Assay used: immunoSEQ multiplex PCR; TCRdb lists only in-frame clones, some missing. The table includes 250,000 or so clones, around 90% detected once. Sequencing was performed on PBMCs or T cells enriched from blood (not recorded which). Every receptor here comes from a man aged 40-49 years who had been exposed to COVID-19.

The chain has TRBV9 and TRBJ1-1; no clear D gene. The CDR3 is 12 residues long. V lost 3 bases, J lost 1 base, and 4 bases lay in between. Germline values: CDR1 SGDLS, CDR2 YYNGEE. CDR3 nucleotide sequence: TGTGCCAGCAGCGCCCAGAACACTGAAGCTTTCTTT. Protein product: CASSAQNTEAFF.

CDR3 DNA: TGTGCCAGCAGTTTATTGCAGGGAAGAGAGACCCAGTACTTC. Amino acids: CASSLLQGRETQYF. This chain links TRBV27 with TRBJ2-5, with D possibly being TRBD1 (5 bases). The V and J ends lost 1 base and 4 bases respectively, with 10 bases between them. The CDR3 spans 14 residues. Germline lookup yields CDR1 MNHEY and CDR2 SMNVEV (reference sequence).

The V and J genes are TRBV28 and TRBJ1-1; D uncertain. V was cut by 7 bases and J by 9 bases, with 18 bases left in between. The CDR3 is 13 residues long. CDR1 and CDR2 from the germline V gene are MDHEN and SYDVKM. This chain's CDR3 is CASTAGGETKAFF. For the CDR3, the DNA is TGTGCCAGCACCGCCGGCGGGGAAACAAAAGCTTTCTTT.

The V gene is TRBV28, the J gene TRBJ1-6; tentative D call: TRBD1 (5 bases). The V gene lost 6 bases and the J gene lost 4 bases, with 13 bases spanning the gap. The CDR3 runs to 15 residues. Germline CDR1 is MDHEN and CDR2 is SYDVKM. CDR3 residues: CASSQPDRYNSPLHF. CDR3 DNA sequence: TGTGCCAGCAGCCAACCCGACAGATATAATTCACCCCTCCACTTT.

The gene calls are TRBV15 and TRBJ1-2; TRBD1 aligns across 12 bases. V was pared by 1 base and J by 4 bases, with 4 bases of the junction left unmatched. Looked up from germline, CDR1 is LNHNV and CDR2 is YYDKDF (reference sequence). The CDR3 runs to 16 residues. The CDR3 loop is CATSRGGTGGIYGYTF. The CDR3 DNA follows: TGTGCCACCAGCAGAGGAGGGACAGGGGGCATCTATGGCTACACCTTC.